This TCR beta chain was captured in a study of OX40 agonist ivuxolimab in advanced cancers. TCRdb's table, derived via immunoSEQ multiplex PCR, lists solely in-frame clones and lacks some. The data hold 75,000 to 100,000 clones, with approximately 91% observed a single time. The CDR3 has 14 residues. Between the trimmed V and J ends, which lost 5 bases and 0 bases, there was a span of 8 bases. Germline V gives CDR1 WNHNN, CDR2 SYGVQD (reference sequence). The sample was CD4+ or CD8+ T cells sorted from blood, taken in a trial of the OX40 agonist ivuxolimab. The chain combines TRBV10-1 with TRBJ2-1; D remains unclear. This clonotype was sampled from an adult with an advanced solid tumor such as melanoma, head and neck, liver or kidney cancer. The CDR3 spells CASSPTGSYNEQFF. For the CDR3, the DNA is TGCGCCAGCAGTCCCACGGGCTCCTACAATGAGCAGTTCTTC.